The rows below give T cell receptor beta chains drawn from one sample of a study of regulatory T cells in long-lasting Graves disease. TCRdb used MiXCR to reprocess the multiplex PCR reads, holding one entry per CDR3 protein. The table has 400,000 to 450,000 distinct CDR3 sequences, 20% to 30% seen once. Sequences were derived from peripheral blood mononuclear cells (PBMCs), sampled when the disease was refractory, from a patient treated with antithyroid drugs. The receptor set was obtained from a female donor with Graves disease. Both conserved end residues are part of each CDR3. The order of the fields is V gene, D gene, clone size, J gene, CDR3 protein, CDR3 DNA. The D gene is left open where the match is weak. The size of a clone is reported for some rows only, either as once, few or many, or as a class for expanded clones.

TRBV6-1	.	few	TRBJ1-5	CASAQGYNQPQHF	TGTGCCAGCGCGCAGGGGTATAATCAGCCCCAGCATTTT
TRBV25-1	TRBD1	.	TRBJ2-5	CASSGPGQGRETQYF	TGTGCCAGCAGTGGCCCGGGACAGGGACGGGAGACCCAGTACTTC
TRBV13	.	.	TRBJ2-5	CASSLRLVETQYF	TGTGCCAGCAGCTTACGGCTAGTAGAGACCCAGTACTTC
TRBV19	.	.	TRBJ2-7	CASRGYETYEQYF	TGTGCCAGTAGGGGCTACGAAACCTACGAGCAGTACTTC
TRBV6-1	.	.	TRBJ1-3	CASNDRFPTGNTIYF	TGTGCCAGTAACGACAGGTTCCCAACTGGAAACACCATATATTTT
TRBV28	.	many	TRBJ2-5	CASSLGGLQETQYF	TGTGCCAGCAGTTTAGGGGGGCTCCAAGAGACCCAGTACTTC
TRBV2	.	many	TRBJ1-5	CASSDIGGRQPQHF	TGTGCCAGCAGTGATATTGGTGGTAGGCAGCCCCAGCATTTT
TRBV5-5	.	.	TRBJ1-6	CASSSTGSSYNSPLHF	TGTGCCAGCAGCTCAACAGGGAGCTCCTATAATTCACCCCTCCACTTT
TRBV18	.	.	TRBJ1-2	CASSPGERGYGYTF	TGTGCCAGCTCACCGGGGGAAAGAGGCTATGGCTACACCTTC
TRBV28	.	.	TRBJ2-7	CASTQSGKQGPPEQYF	TGTGCCAGCACTCAGTCGGGCAAACAGGGACCCCCCGAGCAGTACTTC
TRBV5-4	TRBD1	few	TRBJ2-5	CASSLGQSRETQYF	TGTGCCAGCAGTTTGGGACAGTCACGAGAGACCCAGTACTTC
TRBV27	TRBD2	few	TRBJ2-7	CASSFGAGVYEQYF	TGTGCCAGCAGTTTTGGGGCGGGAGTGTACGAGCAGTACTTC